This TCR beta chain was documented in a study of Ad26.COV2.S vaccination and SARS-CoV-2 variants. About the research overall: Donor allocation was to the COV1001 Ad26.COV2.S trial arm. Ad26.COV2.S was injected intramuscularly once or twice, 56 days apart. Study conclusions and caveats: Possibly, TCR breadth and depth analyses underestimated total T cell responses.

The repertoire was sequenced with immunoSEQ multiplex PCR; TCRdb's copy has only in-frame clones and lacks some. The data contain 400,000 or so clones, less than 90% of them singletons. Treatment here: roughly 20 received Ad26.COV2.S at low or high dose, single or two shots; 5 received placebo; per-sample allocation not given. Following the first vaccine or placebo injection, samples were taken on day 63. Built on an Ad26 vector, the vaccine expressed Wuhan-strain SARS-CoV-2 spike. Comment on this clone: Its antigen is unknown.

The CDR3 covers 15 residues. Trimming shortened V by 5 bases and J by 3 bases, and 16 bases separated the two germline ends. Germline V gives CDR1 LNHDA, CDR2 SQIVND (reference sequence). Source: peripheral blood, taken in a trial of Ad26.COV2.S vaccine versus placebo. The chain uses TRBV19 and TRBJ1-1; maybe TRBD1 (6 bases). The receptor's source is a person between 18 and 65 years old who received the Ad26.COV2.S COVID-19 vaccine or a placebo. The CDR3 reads CASSSSGALDTEAFF. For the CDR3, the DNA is TGTGCCAGTAGTTCTTCAGGGGCCCTAGACACTGAAGCTTTCTTT.